This T cell receptor beta chain originates from a study of blood T cell repertoires in COVID-19 (dated by TCRdb to between 2020 and 2021). The study in broad terms: The collaborator samples originated in the United States, Italy and Spain and spanned the acute and convalescent phases of COVID-19. Subjects who had been exposed to COVID-19, were actively infected with it, or had recovered from it provided the deeply sampled blood TCRbeta repertoires that made up the dataset. The repertoires were made available in a free public database intended to serve as a resource for research on the immune response to SARS-CoV-2. The material from the prospective study consisted of cDNA or gDNA derived from T cells, B-cell-depleted T cells, or PBMCs. Samples were obtained from the ongoing ImmuneRACE study (first 160 participants) and from about 1,300 subjects provided by 6 global collaborators. Where HLA class I and class II types were available, the types were taken from metadata supplied by the sample provider, not from assay-based typing. The sample metadata nearly always contained a de-identified subject ID, COVID-19 status, age in years and sex.

Here is what the overall study found, with its caveats: Clinical and demographic metadata were provided uncurated, with the amount varying by source and participant.

TCRbeta CDR3 regions were amplified from genomic DNA using the immunoSEQ Assay, a bias-controlled multiplex PCR. The study's own analysis went as follows. The number of nucleated cells in each sample was estimated from the amplification of reference gene primers within the assay. To quantify the absolute abundance of each unique TCRbeta CDR3 rearrangement, sequence reads were collapsed and filtered. For each sample, productive Simpson clonality was calculated by taking the square root of Simpson's diversity index across productive rearrangements. TCRdb took over this immuneACCESS table, retaining in-frame rearrangements with V and J assigned. Such tables are incomplete; in checked studies, under half of the missing clones stem from an unresolved V gene, and the remainder is unexplained. The DNA was the basis for D and trimming; V, J and clone size are from that table. In this sample the table shows 150,000 to 200,000 clones, less than 85% of which occur a single time. Clones ranked in the top ten supply less than 15% of the sample.

Turning to this clone: What this receptor recognizes is not known. Base-call qualities are not available, and no considerably larger clone is one nucleotide away.

A second Seattle source provided samples from volunteer blood donors who had recovered from COVID-19. Collaborating institutions collected whole blood in K2EDTA tubes following their own protocols. Collaborator samples were shipped for TCRbeta analysis as frozen whole blood, isolated PBMCs, or DNA extracted from either sample type. Spanning cysteine to phenylalanine, the CDR3 consists of 17 amino acids. The only DNA kept is the CDR3, 51 bases in frame from the first base. Trimming at the junction amounts to 1 base on V and 2 bases on J, and the germline ends lie 17 bases apart. The germline V gene (reference sequence) sets CDR1 to LNHNV and CDR2 to YYDKDF.

The V gene is TRBV15 and the J gene is TRBJ1-1; tentative D gene TRBD1, with 5 bases matching. The clonotype originates from a man aged 50 or older who had recovered from COVID-19. The specimen was peripheral blood. The CDR3 loop reads CATSRVGVVGTNTEAFF. The DNA sequence is TGTGCCACCAGCAGAGTAGGGGTTGTCGGTACTAACACTGAAGCTTTCTTT.